The clone carrying this T cell receptor beta chain turned up a few times. Its target is not known. The sample comes from a study of vaccination and CD4 T cells after COVID-19. As for the study in general: Two of the convalescents were Hispanic, and the group consisted of six males and four females. Convalescent patients gave post-COVID blood a median about 91 days post-diagnosis, range 35 to 161. Study outcomes and limitations: It was observed that, in convalescent patients, a median 86.3% of reactive clones arose only post-vaccination.

The CDR3 contains 16 residues. CDR1 and CDR2 (germline): SQVTM, ANQGSEA. V shed 7 bases and J 0 bases; nucleotides not matched to a gene: 13. Using its own MiXCR run on the PCR reads, TCRdb lists one record per CDR3 protein. Here the sample spans some 18,000 distinct CDR3 sequences, 60% being singletons. The V and J genes are TRBV29-1 and TRBJ2-5; TRBD1 matches 8 bases. The sequencing used CD4+ T cells from blood, collected after SARS-CoV-2 vaccination. This receptor was identified in a human donor who had recovered from COVID-19. The CDR3, as DNA: TGCAGCGCTCGACCCGTAAACAGGGGGAACCAAGAGACCCAGTACTTC. It specifies CSARPVNRGNQETQYF.